What follows describes a single T cell receptor (beta chain). Trimming left V 3 bases short and J 3 bases short, with 3 bases between. CDR3 size: 12 residues. Germline assignment: CDR1 MDHEN and CDR2 SYDVKM. The data were taken from a study of OX40 agonist ivuxolimab in advanced cancers. TCRdb's copy holds only in-frame clones and misses some; the assay was immunoSEQ multiplex PCR. The data show tens of thousands of clones, over 80% seen once. The sequenced sample was CD4+ or CD8+ T cells sorted from blood, obtained in a trial of the OX40 agonist ivuxolimab. The TCR sequence derives from an adult with an advanced solid tumor such as melanoma, head and neck, liver or kidney cancer. V gene TRBV28 combines with J gene TRBJ1-5; D gene unclear. CDR3 region: CASSFSNQPQHF. The CDR3 region has the DNA TGTGCCAGCAGTTTCTCCAATCAGCCCCAGCATTTT.